These 8 T cell receptor beta chains share one sample of origin, sequenced in a study of blood T cell repertoires in COVID-19. Sequencing used immunoSEQ multiplex PCR; TCRdb keeps in-frame clones, though not all of them. Of 200,000 to 300,000 clones listed, 81% are singletons. The material sequenced was peripheral blood. The receptors derive from an elderly woman with COVID-19, enrolled during active disease.

The chain has TRBV27 and TRBJ2-1; 10 nucleotides line up with TRBD2. Germline lookup yields CDR1 MNHEY and CDR2 SMNVEV (reference sequence). The CDR3 consists of 15 residues. With 5 bases clipped from V and 4 bases from J, the junction kept 5 bases outside the gene matches. The CDR3 here is CASSHRTSGYNEQFF. DNA for the CDR3: TGTGCCAGCAGTCACAGGACTAGCGGATACAATGAGCAGTTCTTC.

This chain uses TRBV11-2 with TRBJ2-3; TRBD2 agrees at 13 bases. The germline V gene encodes CDR1 SGHAT and CDR2 FQNNGV. There are 16 residues in the CDR3. With 3 bases clipped from V and 2 bases from J, the junction kept 2 bases outside the gene matches. The CDR3 spells CASSFGLAGATDTQYF. CDR3 in DNA: TGTGCCAGCAGCTTCGGACTAGCGGGGGCCACAGATACGCAGTATTTT.

The genes are TRBV3-1 (or the pseudogene TRBV3-2) and TRBJ1-6; 10 bases are a match to TRBD1. CDR3 length: 17 residues. Trimming cost V 4 bases and J 9 bases; bases outside gene matches: 12. CDR1 LGHDT and CDR2 YNNKEL come from the germline V gene (reference sequence). The CDR3 DNA follows: TGTGCCAGCAGCCCTTTTTCGAGTGACAGGGGGCTTTCACCCCTCCACTTT. As protein: CASSPFSSDRGLSPLHF.

The rearrangement links TRBV6-6 to TRBJ2-7; TRBD1 agrees at 7 bases. This CDR3 has 13 amino acids. Trimming at V came to 5 bases and at J to 5 bases, leaving 6 bases not matched to a gene. In germline, CDR1 is MNHNY, CDR2 SVGAGI (reference sequence). The CDR3 reads CASSGGQTNEQYF. For the CDR3, the DNA is TGTGCCAGCAGTGGGGGACAGACAAACGAGCAGTACTTC.

Notes on this clone: One end of the junction fails to match germline, which may point to a read error. The J gene is TRBJ2-1, the V gene TRBV7-7, with TRBD2 identical over 9 bases. CDR3 length: 15 amino acids. The germline V gene encodes CDR1 SSHAT and CDR2 FNYEAQ (reference sequence). CDR3 sequence reads: CASSFSLAGTNEQFF. In nucleotides, the CDR3 is TGTGCTAGCAGCTTTTCTCTAGCGGGAACCAATGAGCAGTTCTTC.

CDR3 nucleotide sequence: TGTGCCAGCAGTTACGCGGTGGCGGGCCTCGGCTCACCCCTCCACTTT. Its protein is CASSYAVAGLGSPLHF. This chain connects TRBV6-5 to TRBJ1-6; D is undetermined. Germline V lookup: CDR1 MNHEY, CDR2 SVGAGI. CDR3 size: 16 residues. V was shortened by 2 bases and J by 10 bases, with 18 bases between the two germline ends.

The chain links TRBV30 to TRBJ1-2; D call uncertain. Per the germline V gene, CDR1 is GTSNPN and CDR2 is SVGIG (reference sequence). The V and J ends lost 0 bases and 4 bases respectively, with 9 bases between them. The CDR3 totals 13 residues. CDR3 DNA sequence: TGTGCCTGGAGTGTACAGTTGGCCTATGGCTACACCTTC. The encoded protein is CAWSVQLAYGYTF.

The chain uses TRBV29-1 and TRBJ2-5, with D possibly TRBD1 on 5 matching bases. Trimming left V 1 base short and J 3 bases short, with 9 bases between. The CDR3 consists of 13 residues. Germline V gene lookup returns CDR1 SQVTM and CDR2 ANQGSEA. The CDR3 is CSVEGGTKETQYF. The CDR3 DNA reads as TGCAGCGTTGAAGGGGGCACAAAAGAGACCCAGTACTTC.